Listed here are 14 T cell receptor beta chains from one sample, sequenced in a study of cytomegalovirus exposure and HLA in healthy donors. Primers included in the PCR were 60 Vbeta and 13 Jbeta primers. Libraries were prepared by immunoSEQ multiplex PCR; TCRdb keeps only in-frame clonotypes and omits some of them. The sample contains some 150,000 clones, under 90% of which appear only once. Sequenced sample: PBMCs. The receptors stem from a man aged 30 to 45 in good health and CMV-seronegative.

The V gene is TRBV13, the J gene TRBJ2-1; D may be TRBD2 (6 bases). The germline CDR1 and CDR2 sequences are PRHDT and FYEKMQ (reference sequence). The ends were cut back, 3 bases at V and 5 bases at J, with 8 bases in the middle. CDR3 length: 13 residues. Here the CDR3 reads CASSFGEDNEQFF. CDR3 nucleotide sequence: TGTGCCAGCAGCTTCGGGGAGGACAATGAGCAGTTCTTC.

The rearrangement links TRBV9 to TRBJ1-1; D may be TRBD1 (6 bases). Trimming pared 3 bases from V and 3 bases from J, leaving 15 bases between. There are 15 residues in the CDR3. The germline V gene has CDR1 SGDLS and CDR2 YYNGEE. CDR3 sequence (DNA): TGTGCCAGCAGCGAGACAGGTGCGGGGGACACTGAAGCTTTCTTT. This encodes CASSETGAGDTEAFF.

V is TRBV9 and J is TRBJ2-4; 9 nucleotides align to TRBD2. J lost 1 base, V lost 0 bases, and 2 bases had no gene match. Per the germline V gene, CDR1 is SGDLS and CDR2 is YYNGEE. The CDR3 runs 16 residues. The CDR3: CASSVGAGGAKNIQYF. In DNA, the CDR3 is TGTGCCAGCAGCGTAGGGGCGGGGGGGGCCAAAAACATTCAGTACTTC.

V usage is TRBV29-1 and J usage is TRBJ2-1, with 14 bases that match TRBD2. The germline CDR1 and CDR2 sequences are SQVTM and ANQGSEA. This CDR3 is 15 amino acids long. Trimming at V came to 5 bases and at J to 8 bases, leaving 8 bases not matched to a gene. This chain's CDR3 is CSVYATSGRGYEQFF. The CDR3 region has the DNA TGCAGCGTTTACGCGACTAGCGGGAGGGGGTATGAGCAGTTCTTC.

The CDR3 is CASVLRTSGANVLTF. The DNA of the CDR3 is TGTGCCAGCGTTCTCAGGACATCTGGGGCCAACGTCCTGACTTTC. The gene calls are TRBV28 and TRBJ2-6, with D possibly being TRBD1 (5 bases). Trimming shortened V by 8 bases and J by 1 base, and 12 bases separated the two germline ends. Germline V gene lookup returns CDR1 MDHEN and CDR2 SYDVKM. The CDR3 contains 15 residues.

V gene TRBV9 combines with J gene TRBJ2-1, with 7 bases matching TRBD2. Germline loops: CDR1 SGDLS, CDR2 YYNGEE. V lost 4 bases, J lost 3 bases, and 7 bases stayed unmatched. CDR3 length: 15 residues. CDR3 amino acids: CASSPRGENYNEQFF. CDR3 nucleotide sequence: TGTGCCAGCAGCCCTCGGGGGGAAAACTACAATGAGCAGTTCTTC.

The rearrangement uses TRBV19 and TRBJ1-1, with D hard to call. V was clipped by 11 bases and J by 8 bases, with 15 bases between them. Germline V gene sequence: CDR1 LNHDA, CDR2 SQIVND (reference sequence). This CDR3 is built from 11 residues. The CDR3 here is CASNSGSEAFF. For the CDR3, the DNA is TGTGCCTCCAATTCCGGGTCCGAAGCTTTCTTT.

This chain uses TRBV27 with TRBJ1-2; D unclear. The V gene lost 4 bases and the J gene lost 8 bases, with 17 bases spanning the gap. There are 14 residues in the CDR3. Germline V gene data show CDR1 as MNHEY and CDR2 as SMNVEV (reference sequence). As DNA, the CDR3 is TGTGCCAGCAGTTCCCCAACGCGGGTCGGCGGCTACACCTTC. Translated: CASSSPTRVGGYTF.

The V call is TRBV6-5, the J call TRBJ2-1; 10 bases are a match to TRBD2. The junction had 7 bases not matched to a gene; V was cut back by 0 bases and J by 8 bases. Germline CDR1 reads MNHEY; CDR2 reads SVGAGI. This CDR3 is built from 16 residues. The chain's CDR3 is CASSYSGSGRAYEQFF. CDR3 in DNA: TGTGCCAGCAGTTACTCGGGAAGCGGGAGGGCCTATGAGCAGTTCTTC.

V usage is TRBV6-1 and J usage is TRBJ2-3, with D perhaps matching TRBD1 (6 bases). Germline V gene data show CDR1 as MNHNS and CDR2 as SASEGT. This CDR3 region has 13 residues. Trimming pared 4 bases from V and 6 bases from J, leaving 11 bases between. In DNA form, the CDR3 reads TGTGCCAGCAGTGGGGTTCAGGGGGATACGCAGTATTTT. It specifies CASSGVQGDTQYF.

This chain links TRBV6-1 with TRBJ1-1; D might be TRBD1 (6 bases). Trimming removed 6 bases at V and 7 bases at J, with 21 bases between. Germline CDR1 MNHNS, CDR2 SASEGT. This CDR3 contains 15 residues. CDR3 amino acids: CASRWTVLNSHEAFF. CDR3 coding DNA: TGTGCCAGCAGATGGACAGTACTAAATTCCCATGAAGCTTTCTTT.

CDR3: CASSLPLGRSYEQYF. The CDR3 bases are TGTGCCAGCAGCTTACCATTGGGGCGGTCCTACGAGCAGTACTTC. This chain joins TRBV7-2 and TRBJ2-7, with D maybe TRBD1 (5 bases). The length of the CDR3 is 15 residues. Trimming removed 2 bases from V and 1 base from J, with 12 bases in between. Germline CDR1 reads SGHTA; CDR2 reads FQGNSA.

V and J are TRBV9 and TRBJ2-7; perhaps TRBD2 as D (6 bases). Germline V gene data show CDR1 as SGDLS and CDR2 as YYNGEE. The CDR3 runs to 17 residues. The germline V and J ends were trimmed by 4 bases and 3 bases, with 23 bases remaining between them. CDR3 loop: CASSSNLGGALNYEQYF. The CDR3 region has the DNA TGTGCCAGCAGCTCAAACCTCGGCGGGGCACTTAACTACGAGCAGTACTTC.

This clone was seen once. V is TRBV18 and J is TRBJ1-1, with TRBD1 identical over 8 bases. J was trimmed by 0 bases and V by 2 bases; bases with no gene match: 8. CDR3 length: 17 residues. Germline V gives CDR1 KGHSH, CDR2 LQKENI. CDR3 sequence (DNA): TGTGCCAGCTCACCATTAGAGACAGGGGACATGAACACTGAAGCTTTCTTT. This sequence encodes CASSPLETGDMNTEAFF.